This entry is about one TCR beta chain. Donors had nominal health at sampling but likely had unrecorded immune exposures. This entry is derived from a study of cytomegalovirus exposure and HLA in healthy donors. The PCR ran on 60 Vbeta and 13 Jbeta primers. Libraries were prepared by immunoSEQ multiplex PCR; TCRdb keeps only in-frame clonotypes and omits some of them. This table has 120,000 to 150,000 clones, under 70% appearing once. The sequenced material came from PBMCs. The receptor's source is a woman aged 30 to 39 in good health and CMV-seropositive.

The CDR3 spells CAIQSGPRGTITDTQYF. CDR3 nucleotides: TGTGCCATTCAATCCGGTCCTAGGGGGACGATCACAGATACGCAGTATTTT. The chain couples TRBV11-3 to TRBJ2-3; TRBD1 might be the D (6 bases). Trimming cost V 10 bases and J 2 bases, with 25 bases left between them. The germline CDR1 and CDR2 sequences are SGHNT and YENEEA. The CDR3 contains 17 residues.